Below, 25 T cell receptor beta chains from the same sample are listed, as sequenced in a study of blood T cell repertoires in COVID-19 (dated by TCRdb to the early 2020s). Receptors were amplified or captured by the immunoSEQ multiplex PCR assay. This is the immuneACCESS table as TCRdb keeps it, with only in-frame sequences that have V and J called. A part of the clones is gone; compared with another copy, unresolved V genes explain less than half, and the rest is unexplained. The sample has about 140,000 clones on record, 70% to 90% of them singletons. The ten most abundant clones make up more than 5% of the sample. Material for sequencing was peripheral blood. These receptors were obtained from a human donor in a cohort sampled during active COVID-19.

The V call is TRBV28, the J call TRBJ2-3, with D perhaps TRBD2 (6 bases). Germline V gene lookup returns CDR1 MDHEN and CDR2 SYDVKM. This CDR3 contains 14 residues. The germline V and J ends were trimmed by 6 bases and 4 bases, with 14 bases remaining between them. The CDR3 sequence is CASSYTSQADTQYF. CDR3 in DNA: TGTGCCAGCAGCTATACTAGCCAGGCAGATACGCAGTATTTT.

The CDR3 nucleotides are TGTGCCAGCAGCCCACAGGGTTTAGAGACCCAGTACTTC. Translation gives CASSPQGLETQYF. The rearrangement joins TRBV9 to TRBJ2-5; D is perhaps TRBD1 (6 bases). Deletions cut 4 bases from V and 4 bases from J, with 11 bases between. Germline-derived CDR1 and CDR2 are SGDLS and YYNGEE. CDR3 length: 13 amino acids.

The chain has TRBV28 and TRBJ2-2; D is possibly TRBD1 (5 bases). CDR3 size: 14 residues. Trimming stripped 1 base from V and 6 bases from J, with 9 bases between. CDR1 MDHEN and CDR2 SYDVKM come from the germline V gene. CDR3 DNA: TGTGCCAGCAGTTTATCAGGGTGGGCCGGGGAGCTGTTTTTT. Translation: CASSLSGWAGELFF.

The chain couples TRBV3-1 (or the pseudogene TRBV3-2) to TRBJ2-7, with a tentative D call TRBD2 (6 bases). CDR3 length: 17 residues. V was clipped by 4 bases and J by 6 bases, with 25 bases between them. Germline V lookup: CDR1 LGHDT, CDR2 YNNKEL (reference sequence). The CDR3: CASSPRGPDWRGSEQYF. CDR3 sequence (DNA): TGTGCCAGCAGCCCGAGAGGTCCGGACTGGAGGGGCTCCGAGCAGTACTTC.

The CDR3 DNA follows: TGTGCCAGCAGCGTAGGCGGTCAAGAGACCCAGTACTTC. Residues: CASSVGGQETQYF. The V and J genes are TRBV9 and TRBJ2-5; D is uncertain. The germline V and J ends were trimmed by 0 bases and 2 bases, with 5 bases remaining between them. The CDR3 has 13 amino acids. Germline-derived CDR1 and CDR2 are SGDLS and YYNGEE.

The chain has TRBV5-5 and TRBJ1-1; 7 nucleotides align to TRBD1. The V gene end was trimmed by 4 bases and the J gene end by 5 bases; junction bases not matched to a gene: 8. The CDR3 is made up of 14 amino acids. Per germline, CDR1 SGHKS and CDR2 YYEKEE (reference sequence). The CDR3 DNA sequence: TGTGCCAGCAGCCTCGAGGGGGCCGGGACTGAAGCTTTCTTT. Its protein is CASSLEGAGTEAFF.

This clone was seen more than once but under ten times. The chain combines TRBV15 with TRBJ2-5; TRBD2 aligns across 7 bases. V shed 4 bases, J shed 7 bases, and the junction held 12 bases outside the gene matches. The germline CDR1 and CDR2 sequences are LNHNV and YYDKDF (reference sequence). The CDR3 sequence is 15 residues long. CDR3 amino acids: CATSKGEGASGTQYF. DNA of the CDR3: TGTGCCACCAGCAAAGGGGAGGGAGCCAGCGGGACCCAGTACTTC.

For the CDR3, the DNA is TGTGCCAGCAGCTTTGGGACAGGGGCTCACACCGGGGAGCTGTTTTTT. It specifies CASSFGTGAHTGELFF. The genes are TRBV5-6 and TRBJ2-2; 10 nucleotides match TRBD1. Trimming at V came to 2 bases and at J to 3 bases, leaving 4 bases not matched to a gene. This CDR3 has 16 residues. Germline V gives CDR1 SGHDT, CDR2 YYEEEE. Variable domain in full (rest from reference TRBV5-6 and TRBJ2-2): DAGVTQSPTHLIKTRGQQVTLRCSPKSGHDTVSWYQQALGQGPQFIFQYYEEEERQRGNFPDRFSGHQFPNYSSELNVNALLLGDSALYLCASSFGTGAHTGELFFGEGSRLTVL.

This clone appeared once. This chain joins TRBV11-2 and TRBJ2-3; 8 nucleotides align to TRBD2. Trimming at V came to 1 base and at J to 2 bases, leaving 2 bases not matched to a gene. Looked up from germline, CDR1 is SGHAT and CDR2 is FQNNGV. CDR3 length: 15 residues. The CDR3: CASSLAGRVTDTQYF. CDR3 sequence (DNA): TGTGCCAGCAGCTTAGCCGGGAGGGTCACAGATACGCAGTATTTT.

The rearrangement uses TRBV2 and TRBJ2-3, with 10 bases fitting TRBD1. Germline-derived CDR1 and CDR2 are SNHLY and FYNNEI. The CDR3 length is 14 residues. The V segment lost 6 bases and the J segment 7 bases; nucleotides outside the gene matches: 7. CDR3 nucleotide sequence: TGTGCCAGCAGGGACAGGGGGGGGTCATATACGCAGTATTTT. Translation: CASRDRGGSYTQYF.

The V gene is TRBV6-5, the J gene TRBJ1-1, with 7 bases fitting TRBD1. The CDR3 is made up of 15 amino acids. CDR1 and CDR2 from the germline V gene are MNHEY and SVGAGI. Germline trimming cut 2 bases from V and 9 bases from J; bases unmatched to any gene: 12. This CDR3 reads CASSYRTPGGPQAFF. The CDR3 nucleotides are TGTGCCAGCAGTTACCGCACACCAGGGGGACCTCAAGCTTTCTTT.

The J gene is TRBJ1-5, the V gene TRBV28; TRBD1 matches at 11 bases. CDR3 size: 16 residues. After removal of 6 bases from V and 1 base from J, the junction contained 5 bases not matched to a gene. CDR1 MDHEN and CDR2 SYDVKM come from the germline V gene. The CDR3 reads CASRRTGGESNQPQHF. The CDR3 DNA follows: TGTGCCAGCAGGAGGACAGGGGGCGAGAGCAATCAGCCCCAGCATTTT.

The chain employs TRBV7-9 and TRBJ1-2; D is perhaps TRBD1 (6 bases). CDR1 is SEHNR, CDR2 FQNEAQ, per germline (reference sequence). V was shortened by 0 bases and J by 2 bases, with 16 bases between the two germline ends. This CDR3 is 17 amino acids long. The CDR3 DNA is TGTGCCAGCAGCTTAGCCAGGGGTACGAAGAAGAACTATGGCTACACCTTC. This codes for CASSLARGTKKNYGYTF.

CDR3 bases: TGTGCCAGCAGACCGGGACAGGGCAATTGGGAGCTGTTTTTT. Its protein product is CASRPGQGNWELFF. This chain links TRBV27 with TRBJ2-2; TRBD1 matches 9 bases. V dropped 6 bases and J dropped 9; count of bases not matched to a gene: 8. CDR1 is MNHEY, CDR2 SMNVEV, per germline (reference sequence). The CDR3 has 14 amino acids.

The chain combines TRBV5-6 with TRBJ2-2; 8 nucleotides line up with TRBD2. This CDR3 region has 15 residues. Germline lookup yields CDR1 SGHDT and CDR2 YYEEEE. The V segment lost 2 bases and the J segment 4 bases; nucleotides outside the gene matches: 4. CDR3 coding DNA: TGTGCCAGCAGCTTTGGCGGGAGGCCCACCGGGGAGCTGTTTTTT. Its translation is CASSFGGRPTGELFF.

V usage is TRBV5-6 and J usage is TRBJ1-1; possibly TRBD1 for D (6 bases). Per germline, CDR1 SGHDT and CDR2 YYEEEE. The CDR3 totals 15 residues. Trimming pared 4 bases from V and 0 bases from J, leaving 13 bases between. The CDR3 nucleotides are TGTGCCAGCAGCAGGGGGATCTTTATGAACACTGAAGCTTTCTTT. The encoded protein is CASSRGIFMNTEAFF.

This clone has a handful of counts. This chain links TRBV27 with TRBJ2-7; tentative D call: TRBD2 (5 bases). Deletions cut 5 bases from V and 4 bases from J, with 12 bases between. Germline-derived CDR1 and CDR2 are MNHEY and SMNVEV (reference sequence). CDR3 length: 13 amino acids. CDR3: CASSPLARYEQYF. The DNA of the CDR3 is TGTGCCAGCAGTCCATTAGCGAGATACGAGCAGTACTTC.

The chain couples TRBV2 to TRBJ2-7, with D possibly matching TRBD2 (7 bases). The V end was cut by 10 bases, the J end by 0 bases, with 19 bases between. The CDR3 has 15 residues. CDR1 SNHLY and CDR2 FYNNEI come from the germline V gene. The CDR3 DNA follows: TGTGCCACAGGGAGGGCCGGGGGCGTCTCCTACGAGCAGTACTTC. The encoded protein is CATGRAGGVSYEQYF. The whole variable domain, remainder taken from reference TRBV2 and TRBJ2-7, is EPEVTQTPSHQVTQMGQEVILRCVPISNHLYFYWYRQILGQKVEFLVSFYNNEISEKSEIFDDQFSVERPDGSNFTLKIRSTKLEDSAMYFCATGRAGGVSYEQYFGPGTRLTVT.

This clone was counted a single time. V and J are TRBV5-1 and TRBJ2-5; 8 nucleotides align to TRBD1. Germline CDR1 SGHRS, CDR2 YFSETQ. The CDR3 spans 14 residues. The V and J ends lost 4 bases and 4 bases, in that order; junction bases with no gene match: 6. The CDR3 DNA follows: TGCGCCAGCAGCCCGGGACAGGTTCTAGAGACCCAGTACTTC. Its translation: CASSPGQVLETQYF.

This clone came up once. The chain is built from TRBV27 and TRBJ1-5; TRBD1 agrees at 10 bases. V gave up 2 bases and J gave up 4 bases; unmatched junction bases: 8. The length of the CDR3 is 17 residues. CDR1 and CDR2 (germline): MNHEY, SMNVEV (reference sequence). CDR3 sequence reads: CASSLTGQGDVNQPQHF. The CDR3 nucleotides are TGTGCCAGCAGTTTAACCGGACAGGGGGATGTGAATCAGCCCCAGCATTTT.

V usage is TRBV6-1 and J usage is TRBJ1-2, with D unclear. This CDR3 is built from 13 residues. V shed 3 bases and J shed 4 bases, with 9 bases lying between them. Germline assignment: CDR1 MNHNS and CDR2 SASEGT. CDR3 loop: CASSESQSYGYTF. For the CDR3, the DNA is TGTGCCAGCAGTGAGTCACAGAGCTATGGCTACACCTTC.

The chain links TRBV27 to TRBJ1-5; D is possibly TRBD1 (5 bases). The CDR3 spans 15 residues. Trimming took 4 bases from V and 3 from J, leaving 13 bases between them. Germline CDR1 MNHEY, CDR2 SMNVEV (reference sequence). This chain's CDR3 is CASSYIGGANQPQHF. The CDR3 DNA sequence: TGTGCCAGCAGTTACATAGGAGGGGCCAATCAGCCCCAGCATTTT.

The V gene is TRBV5-1, the J gene TRBJ1-2; TRBD1 might be the D (5 bases). Per the germline V gene, CDR1 is SGHRS and CDR2 is YFSETQ. Deletions cut 4 bases from V and 4 bases from J, with 17 bases between. The CDR3 is 15 amino acids. The CDR3, as DNA: TGCGCCAGCAGCCCCGGGGGGACGACAAGCTATGGCTACACCTTC. Protein product: CASSPGGTTSYGYTF.

This chain joins TRBV10-3 and TRBJ2-1, with D possibly TRBD2 on 5 matching bases. Per the germline V gene, CDR1 is ENHRY and CDR2 is SYGVKD. Trimming took 4 bases from V and 0 from J, leaving 7 bases between them. This CDR3 spans 14 amino acids. CDR3 sequence: CAISGDYSYNEQFF. CDR3 DNA: TGTGCCATCAGTGGAGACTACTCCTACAATGAGCAGTTCTTC.

This chain links TRBV3-1 (or the pseudogene TRBV3-2) with TRBJ2-5; D is perhaps TRBD1 (5 bases). Trimming pared 1 base from V and 2 bases from J, leaving 11 bases between. Germline values: CDR1 LGHDT, CDR2 YNNKEL (reference sequence). The CDR3 spans 15 residues. CDR3 sequence: CASSQGLGQQETQYF. The CDR3 DNA follows: TGTGCCAGCAGCCAAGGTTTGGGGCAGCAAGAGACCCAGTACTTC.